The text below deals with one T cell receptor beta chain. What it binds is not known. This specimen comes from a study of neoadjuvant anti-PD-1 for oral cavity cancer. Study-level background: Patients without progression received a fourth nivolumab dose around day 43, then surgical resection on days 50-56.

Trimming cost V 1 base and J 0 bases; bases outside gene matches: 7. The CDR3 has 17 residues. Germline CDR1 LNHNV, CDR2 YYDKDF (reference sequence). As to time point: after neoadjuvant nivolumab, at surgical resection. Method: immunoSEQ multiplex PCR; TCRdb's copy keeps in-frame clones and lacks some. Here the sample spans 40,000 to 50,000 clones, about 77% being singletons. Study-level results: Only three patients per response group were TCR-analyzed; validation needed. Pretreatment Treg/Th17 ratio correlated inversely with post-treatment tumor clonality.

The chain combines TRBV15 with TRBJ1-2, with 8 bases lining up with TRBD1. The sequencing here drew on PBMCs, taken after nivolumab (anti-PD-1) treatment. This receptor was identified in a person between 40 and 85 years old with oral cavity squamous cell carcinoma. CDR3 nucleotide sequence: TGTGCCACCAGCAGAGTCGACAGGGGTCTTTCTAACTATGGCTACACCTTC. Translated: CATSRVDRGLSNYGYTF.